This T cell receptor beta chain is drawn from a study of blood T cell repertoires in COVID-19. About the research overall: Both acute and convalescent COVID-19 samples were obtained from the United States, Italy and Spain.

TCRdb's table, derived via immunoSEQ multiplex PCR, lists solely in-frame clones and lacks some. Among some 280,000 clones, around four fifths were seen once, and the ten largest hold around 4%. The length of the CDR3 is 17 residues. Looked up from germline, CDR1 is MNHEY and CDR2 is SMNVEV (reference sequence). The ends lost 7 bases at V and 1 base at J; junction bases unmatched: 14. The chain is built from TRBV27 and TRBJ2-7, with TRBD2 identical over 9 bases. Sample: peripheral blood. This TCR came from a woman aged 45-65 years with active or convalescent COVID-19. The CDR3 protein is CASNPGLAGVDSYEQYF. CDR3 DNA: TGTGCCAGCAACCCGGGGTTAGCGGGAGTAGATTCCTACGAGCAGTACTTC.